Described below is a single T cell receptor (beta chain) sequence and its context. Its matching antigen is unknown. Using immunoSEQ multiplex PCR, the repertoire was profiled, and TCRdb retains in-frame clones only, with some absent. Seen here are 86,000 or so clones, 92% observed once, and the top ten hold 2.8%. The CDR3 spans 14 residues. Germline CDR1 reads MNHEY; CDR2 reads SMNVEV (reference sequence). The V gene lost 7 bases and the J gene lost 3 bases, with 15 bases spanning the gap. The data belong to a study of OX40 agonist ivuxolimab in advanced cancers. As for the study in general: The patients received ivuxolimab by intravenous route every 2 weeks at 0.01 to 10 mg/kg. Partial responses, seen in three patients, involved one hepatocellular carcinoma and two cutaneous melanomas. Study-wide results and limits: The study observed clonal expansion of CD4+ and CD8+ blood T cells by week 6 at 0.1 to 3.0 mg/kg.

The source is an adult with an advanced solid tumor such as melanoma, head and neck, liver or kidney cancer. The chain joins TRBV27 to TRBJ1-2, with a tentative D call TRBD1 (6 bases). The sample consisted of CD4+ or CD8+ T cells sorted from blood, taken in a trial of the OX40 agonist ivuxolimab. DNA of the CDR3: TGTGCCAGCAAGGGGGTGCTGGAGGACTATGGCTACACCTTC. It is translated as CASKGVLEDYGYTF.